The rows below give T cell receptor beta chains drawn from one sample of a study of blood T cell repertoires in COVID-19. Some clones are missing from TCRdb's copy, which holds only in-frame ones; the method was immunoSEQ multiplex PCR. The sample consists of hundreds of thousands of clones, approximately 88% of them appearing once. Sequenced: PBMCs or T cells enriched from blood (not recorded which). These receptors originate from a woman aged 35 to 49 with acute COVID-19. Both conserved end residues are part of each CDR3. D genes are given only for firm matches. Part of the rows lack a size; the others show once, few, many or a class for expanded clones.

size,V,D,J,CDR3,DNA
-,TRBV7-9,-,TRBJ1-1,CASSRWGQDTEAFF,TGTGCCAGCAGCAGGTGGGGCCAAGACACTGAAGCTTTCTTT
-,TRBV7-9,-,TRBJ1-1,CASSFAAGGTEAFF,TGTGCCAGCAGCTTCGCCGCCGGGGGCACTGAAGCTTTCTTT
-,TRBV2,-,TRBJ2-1,CAIPLQRASGEQFF,TGTGCCATACCCCTACAGCGGGCGTCCGGTGAGCAGTTCTTC
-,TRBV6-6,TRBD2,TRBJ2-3,CASSFGTSGDTQYF,TGTGCCAGCAGTTTCGGGACTAGTGGTGATACGCAGTATTTT
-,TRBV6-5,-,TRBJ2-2,CASRSTGELFF,TGTGCCAGCAGGTCTACCGGGGAGCTGTTTTTT
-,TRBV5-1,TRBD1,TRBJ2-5,CASSPGQTKETQYF,TGCGCCAGCAGCCCGGGACAGACAAAAGAGACCCAGTACTTC
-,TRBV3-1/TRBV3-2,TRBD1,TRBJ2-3,CASSPRQGISDTQYF,TGTGCCAGCAGCCCGAGACAGGGGATTTCAGATACGCAGTATTTT
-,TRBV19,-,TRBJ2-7,CASSEWSYEQYF,TGTGCCAGTAGTGAGTGGAGCTACGAGCAGTACTTC
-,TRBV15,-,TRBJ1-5,CATSRGRGAPQPQHF,TGTGCCACCAGCAGAGGTCGTGGGGCCCCTCAGCCCCAGCATTTT
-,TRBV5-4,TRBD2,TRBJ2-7,CASSLYGSGLADEQYF,TGTGCCAGCAGCTTGTACGGCTCTGGTCTAGCGGATGAGCAGTACTTC
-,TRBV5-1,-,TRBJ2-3,CASSLSGVTDTQYF,TGCGCCAGCAGCTTGTCGGGGGTCACAGATACGCAGTATTTT
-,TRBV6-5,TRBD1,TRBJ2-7,CAHSGGHRYEQYF,TGTGCCCACTCAGGGGGACACAGATACGAGCAGTACTTC
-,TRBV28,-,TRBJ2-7,CASQHSVTYEQYF,TGTGCCAGCCAGCATAGCGTTACCTACGAGCAGTACTTC
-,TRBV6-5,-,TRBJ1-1,CASRARNTEAFF,TGTGCCAGCAGAGCTAGGAACACTGAAGCTTTCTTT
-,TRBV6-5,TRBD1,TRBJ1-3,CASRDGTGSGNTIYF,TGTGCCAGCAGAGATGGGACAGGCTCTGGAAACACCATATATTTT
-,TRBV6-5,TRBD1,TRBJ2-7,CASSFTGTVGYEQYF,TGTGCCAGCAGTTTCACCGGGACAGTAGGCTACGAGCAGTACTTC
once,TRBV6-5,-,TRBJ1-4,CASKPSHLAGEKLFF,TGTGCCAGCAAGCCTTCCCATCTGGCGGGGGAAAAACTGTTTTTT
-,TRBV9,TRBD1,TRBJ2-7,CASSPRTGGREQYF,TGTGCCAGCAGCCCCCGGACAGGGGGCAGGGAGCAGTACTTC
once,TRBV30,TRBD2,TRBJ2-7,CAWSTLGLAGAMRTYEQYF,TGTGCCTGGAGTACCCTCGGCCTAGCGGGGGCCATGAGGACCTACGAGCAGTACTTC
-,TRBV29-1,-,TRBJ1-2,CSADPPTDYPINYGYTF,TGCAGCGCTGACCCCCCAACGGACTACCCCATTAACTATGGCTACACCTTC
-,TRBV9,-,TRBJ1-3,CASSVDPTGNTIYF,TGTGCCAGCAGCGTAGATCCCACTGGAAACACCATATATTTT
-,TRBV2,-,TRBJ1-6,CASMDYSLRRMDSPLHF,TGTGCCAGCATGGACTATTCCCTACGTAGGATGGATTCACCCCTCCACTTT
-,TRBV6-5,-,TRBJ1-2,CASSRDKRYGYTF,TGTGCCAGCAGTAGGGACAAGAGATATGGCTACACCTTC
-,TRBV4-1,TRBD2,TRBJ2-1,CASSQITAGTSGLSEQFF,TGCGCCAGCAGCCAAATTACGGCGGGGACTAGCGGCCTAAGTGAGCAGTTCTTC
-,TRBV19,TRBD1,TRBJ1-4,CASSTQGAEEKLFF,TGTGCCAGTAGTACCCAGGGGGCGGAGGAAAAACTGTTTTTT
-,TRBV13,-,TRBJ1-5,CASSARDQPQHF,TGTGCCAGCAGCGCCAGGGATCAGCCCCAGCATTTT
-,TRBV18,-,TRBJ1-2,CASSPVTGQARDYTF,TGTGCCAGCTCACCAGTGACCGGGCAAGCCAGGGACTACACCTTC
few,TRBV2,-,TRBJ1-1,CASRADRNLNTEAFF,TGTGCCAGCAGGGCTGACAGGAATCTGAACACTGAAGCTTTCTTT